This TCR beta chain stems from a study of blood T cell repertoires in COVID-19. Study-level background: Sites across the United States, Italy and Spain contributed samples from acute and convalescent COVID-19.

This clone was counted a few times. CDR3 size: 15 residues. The V and J ends lost 4 bases and 4 bases, in that order; junction bases with no gene match: 7. Germline assignment: CDR1 MDHEN and CDR2 SYDVKM. Assay: immunoSEQ multiplex PCR; the TCRdb copy retains only in-frame clones and omits some. The table lists approximately 450,000 clones, approximately 92% of them singletons. Material: PBMCs or T cells enriched from blood (not recorded which). This rearrangement joins TRBV28 to TRBJ2-3; 8 nucleotides match TRBD2. This clonotype was sampled from a young man who had recovered from COVID-19. The CDR3 is CASSSPGLGADTQYF. DNA of the CDR3: TGTGCCAGCAGTTCACCGGGACTAGGAGCAGATACGCAGTATTTT.